This entry features one T cell receptor beta chain sequence. The data stem from a study of metastatic and nonmetastatic thyroid tumors. Before thyroid surgery, none of the patients had received any treatment. Per the authors' pipeline: Clinicopathological groups supplied CDR3 differences that were used to build a distant-metastasis classifier for papillary thyroid cancer. TCRdb re-called the PCR reads via MiXCR. These V and J calls derive from TCRdb rather than the authors' analysis. The sample includes roughly 63,000 clones, about 17% of them seen just once. Per the germline V gene, CDR1 is SGHVS and CDR2 is FNYEAQ. V trimming: 4 bases; J trimming: 5 bases; junction bases outside the gene matches: 4. CDR3 length equals 16 residues.

This TCR was sampled from a male donor with papillary thyroid cancer or a benign thyroid nodule (not recorded which). Some clones in this sample may be carry-over from other donors' samples. The chain has TRBV7-6 and TRBJ2-2, with 13 nucleotides matching TRBD2. Sequencing was done on a sample of blood. CDR3 region: CASSSTSGRVTGELFF. The CDR3, as DNA: TGTGCCAGCAGCTCTACTAGCGGGAGGGTAACCGGGGAGCTGTTTTTT.